The present TCR beta chain was sequenced within a study of blood T cell repertoires in COVID-19. Cohorts were assigned according to the clinical history that participants reported. This CDR3 is 14 amino acids long. Germline V CDR1 and CDR2: MNHEY, SMNVEV (reference sequence). V lost 0 bases and J lost 6, with 11 bases in between. Sequencing used immunoSEQ multiplex PCR; TCRdb keeps in-frame clones, though not all of them. The table lists hundreds of thousands of clones, roughly 87% of them singletons. The TCR was taken from a woman under 30 who had recovered from COVID-19. The V gene is TRBV27, the J gene TRBJ1-2; D is unresolved. The sample consisted of PBMCs or T cells enriched from blood (not recorded which). CDR3 loop: CASSLSGSTHGYTF. Written as DNA, the CDR3 is TGTGCCAGCAGTTTATCGGGCAGCACTCATGGCTACACCTTC.